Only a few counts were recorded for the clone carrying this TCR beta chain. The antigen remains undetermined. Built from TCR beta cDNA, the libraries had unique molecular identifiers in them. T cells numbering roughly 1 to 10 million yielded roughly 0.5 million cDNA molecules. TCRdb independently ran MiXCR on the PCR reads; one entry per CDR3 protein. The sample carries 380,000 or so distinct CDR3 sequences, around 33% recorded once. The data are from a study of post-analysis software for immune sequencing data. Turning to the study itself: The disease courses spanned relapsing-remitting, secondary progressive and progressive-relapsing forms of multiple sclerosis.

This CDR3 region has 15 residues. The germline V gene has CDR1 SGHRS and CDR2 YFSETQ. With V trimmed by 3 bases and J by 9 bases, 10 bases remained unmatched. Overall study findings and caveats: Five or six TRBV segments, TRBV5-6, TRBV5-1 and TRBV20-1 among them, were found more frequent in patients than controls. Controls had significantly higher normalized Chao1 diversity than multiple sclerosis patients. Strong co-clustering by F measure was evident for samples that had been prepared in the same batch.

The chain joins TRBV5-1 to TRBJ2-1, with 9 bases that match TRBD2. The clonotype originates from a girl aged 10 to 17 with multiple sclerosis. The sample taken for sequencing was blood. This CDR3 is CASSSTSGTCSEQFF. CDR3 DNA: TGCGCCAGCAGCTCGACTAGCGGCACCTGCAGTGAGCAGTTCTTC.